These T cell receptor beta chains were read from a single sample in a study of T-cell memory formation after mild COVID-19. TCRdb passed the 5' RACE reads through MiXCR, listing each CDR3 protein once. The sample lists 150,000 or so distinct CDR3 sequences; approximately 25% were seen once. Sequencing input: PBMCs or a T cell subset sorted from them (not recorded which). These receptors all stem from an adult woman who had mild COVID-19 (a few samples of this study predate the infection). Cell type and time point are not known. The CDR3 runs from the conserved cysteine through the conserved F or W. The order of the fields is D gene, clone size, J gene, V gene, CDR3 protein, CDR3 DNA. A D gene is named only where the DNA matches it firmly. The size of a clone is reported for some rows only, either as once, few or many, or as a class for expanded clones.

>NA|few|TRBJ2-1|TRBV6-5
CASSPGREIYNEQFF
TGTGCCAGCAGCCCTGGGCGGGAAATCTACAATGAGCAGTTCTTC
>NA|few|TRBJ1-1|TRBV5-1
CASSLAFSGHPNTEAFF
TGCGCCAGCAGCTTGGCCTTCTCCGGACACCCGAACACTGAAGCTTTCTTT
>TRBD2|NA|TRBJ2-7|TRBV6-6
CASSYFLAGANAYEQYF
TGTGCCAGCAGTTACTTCCTAGCGGGGGCCAACGCCTACGAGCAGTACTTC
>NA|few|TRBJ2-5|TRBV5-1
CASSGGDGAQETQYF
TGCGCCAGCAGCGGGGGCGACGGGGCCCAAGAGACCCAGTACTTC
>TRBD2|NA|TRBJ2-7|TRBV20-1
CSAGLAGGPSREQYF
TGCAGTGCGGGACTAGCGGGGGGGCCCAGTCGCGAGCAGTACTTC
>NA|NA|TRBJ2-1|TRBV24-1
CATSDLSIGQNGDEQFF
TGTGCCACCAGTGATCTGAGTATAGGACAGAATGGGGATGAGCAGTTCTTC
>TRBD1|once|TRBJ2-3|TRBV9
CASSVVSSGTDTQYF
TGTGCCAGCAGCGTAGTTTCCTCCGGGACAGACACGCAGTATTTT
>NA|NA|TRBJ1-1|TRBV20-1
CSASIAENTEAFF
TGCAGTGCTAGTATAGCAGAGAACACTGAAGCTTTCTTT
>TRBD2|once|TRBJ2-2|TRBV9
CASSVGLAGATGELFF
TGTGCCAGCAGCGTAGGTCTAGCGGGGGCCACCGGGGAGCTGTTTTTT
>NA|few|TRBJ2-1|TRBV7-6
CASINGGFSSYNEQFF
TGTGCCAGCATCAACGGCGGGTTTAGCTCCTACAATGAGCAGTTCTTC
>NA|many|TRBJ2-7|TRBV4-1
CASSQDHTTEQYF
TGCGCCAGCAGCCAAGATCATACGACGGAGCAGTACTTC
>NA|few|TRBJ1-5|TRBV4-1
CASSQEKGGNQPQHF
TGCGCCAGCAGCCAAGAGAAGGGAGGCAATCAGCCCCAGCATTTT
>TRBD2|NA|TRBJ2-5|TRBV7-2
CASSLELLAGGLQETQYF
TGTGCCAGCAGCTTAGAACTACTAGCGGGGGGGCTACAAGAGACCCAGTACTTC
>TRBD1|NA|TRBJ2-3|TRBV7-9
CASSLARTGGSSDTQYF
TGTGCCAGCAGCTTAGCGCGGACAGGGGGCTCATCAGATACGCAGTATTTT
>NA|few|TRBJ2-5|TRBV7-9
CASSLIRGAFGETQYF
TGTGCCAGCAGCTTAATTCGTGGAGCGTTTGGAGAGACCCAGTACTTC
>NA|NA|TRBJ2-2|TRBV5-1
CASSSVTTAPQLTGELFF
TGCGCCAGCAGCTCGGTCACAACTGCCCCCCAGCTCACCGGGGAGCTGTTTTTT
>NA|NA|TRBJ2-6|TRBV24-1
CATGTGVRNSGANVLTF
TGTGCCACCGGAACCGGGGTCAGAAACTCTGGGGCCAACGTCCTGACTTTC
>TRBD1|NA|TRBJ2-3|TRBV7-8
CASKGQAGWGTDTQYF
TGTGCCAGCAAGGGACAGGCGGGATGGGGCACAGATACGCAGTATTTT
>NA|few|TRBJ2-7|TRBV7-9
CASSRTLDRPSYEQYF
TGTGCCAGCAGCCGCACCCTAGACAGGCCCTCCTACGAGCAGTACTTC
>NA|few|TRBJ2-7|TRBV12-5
CASGLGVSEQYF
TGTGCTAGTGGTTTGGGGGTAAGCGAGCAGTACTTC
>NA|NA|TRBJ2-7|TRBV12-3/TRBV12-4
CASSSVAEQYF
TGTGCCAGCAGTTCGGTGGCAGAGCAGTACTTC
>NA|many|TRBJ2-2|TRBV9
CASSVGPGNTGELFF
TGTGCCAGCAGCGTAGGCCCGGGGAACACCGGGGAGCTGTTTTTT
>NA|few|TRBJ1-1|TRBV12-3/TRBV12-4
CASSPNQGTGTEAFF
TGTGCCAGCAGTCCAAACCAGGGCACAGGCACTGAAGCTTTCTTT
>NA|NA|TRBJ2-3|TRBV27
CASSLWGNTDTQYF
TGTGCCAGCAGTTTATGGGGAAACACAGATACGCAGTATTTT
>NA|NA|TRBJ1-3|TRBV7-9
CASSLASSTIYF
TGTGCCAGCAGCTTAGCGTCCAGCACCATATATTTT
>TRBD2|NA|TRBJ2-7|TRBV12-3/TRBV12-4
CASSSPPSGGSYEQYF
TGTGCCAGCAGTTCGCCCCCTAGCGGTGGGTCCTACGAGCAGTACTTC
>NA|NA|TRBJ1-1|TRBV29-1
CSVEEDKTEAFF
TGCAGCGTTGAAGAAGATAAGACTGAAGCTTTCTTT
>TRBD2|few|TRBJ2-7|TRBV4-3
CASSQGWGREVYEQYF
TGCGCCAGCAGCCAAGGATGGGGGCGGGAGGTCTACGAGCAGTACTTC
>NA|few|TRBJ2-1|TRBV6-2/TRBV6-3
CASSDAGLENEQFF
TGTGCCAGCAGCGATGCTGGGTTAGAGAATGAGCAGTTCTTC
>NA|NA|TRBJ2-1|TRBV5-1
CASNPGTDNNEQFF
TGCGCCAGCAACCCCGGGACGGATAACAATGAGCAGTTCTTC
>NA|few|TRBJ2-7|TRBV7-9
CASSLTGLSYEQYF
TGTGCCAGCAGCTTAACGGGGTTAAGCTACGAGCAGTACTTC
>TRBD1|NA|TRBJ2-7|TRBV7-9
CASSLRDRGYEQYF
TGTGCCAGCAGTCTTAGGGACAGGGGATACGAGCAGTACTTC